Below, 3 T cell receptor beta chains from the same sample are listed, as sequenced in a study of regulatory T cells in long-lasting Graves disease. Time point meaning: newly diagnosed GD, antithyroid drugs for less than 3 months. The authors made the TCR library using RNA they extracted from PBMCs. Investigators prepared the TCR beta libraries by applying iRepertoire HTBI primers and Arm-PCR of CDR3 regions. TCRdb reanalysed the multiplex PCR reads using MiXCR and keeps one entry per CDR3 protein. Seen here are about 440,000 distinct CDR3 sequences, 16% observed once, and the top ten hold roughly 10%. The data were also submitted as part of a second study, on T cells in Graves' hyperthyroidism and ophthalmopathy.

Here the sequenced sample was peripheral blood mononuclear cells (PBMCs), taken at new diagnosis, from a patient treated with antithyroid drugs. The receptors shown here come from a woman aged 25 to 39 with Graves disease.

There are a few counts of this clonotype. V is TRBV6-1 and J is TRBJ1-2, with D possibly TRBD1 on 5 matching bases. Germline-derived CDR1 and CDR2 are MNHNS and SASEGT. V lost 6 bases and J lost 2, with 13 bases in between. This CDR3 spans 14 amino acids. The DNA for the CDR3 is TGTGCCAGCAGCGAGGGCAGGGTGAACTATGGCTACACCTTC. This sequence encodes CASSEGRVNYGYTF.

The table lists this clonotype with many counts. The V and J genes are TRBV28 and TRBJ1-2, with D hard to call. The length of the CDR3 is 12 residues. The V gene lost 10 bases and the J gene lost 4 bases, with 13 bases spanning the gap. Germline values: CDR1 MDHEN, CDR2 SYDVKM. CDR3 loop: CATEQATYGYTF. In DNA form, the CDR3 reads TGTGCCACCGAGCAGGCGACCTATGGCTACACCTTC.

This clonotype was seen at least ten times. V gene TRBV10-3 combines with J gene TRBJ2-7, with TRBD2 matching over 8 bases. Germline-derived CDR1 and CDR2 are ENHRY and SYGVKD. The CDR3 covers 16 residues. V shed 0 bases, J shed 2 bases, and the junction held 6 bases outside the gene matches. The CDR3 loop is CAISESRREVTYEQYF. In nucleotides, the CDR3 is TGTGCCATCAGTGAGTCGCGGCGGGAGGTAACCTACGAGCAGTACTTC.